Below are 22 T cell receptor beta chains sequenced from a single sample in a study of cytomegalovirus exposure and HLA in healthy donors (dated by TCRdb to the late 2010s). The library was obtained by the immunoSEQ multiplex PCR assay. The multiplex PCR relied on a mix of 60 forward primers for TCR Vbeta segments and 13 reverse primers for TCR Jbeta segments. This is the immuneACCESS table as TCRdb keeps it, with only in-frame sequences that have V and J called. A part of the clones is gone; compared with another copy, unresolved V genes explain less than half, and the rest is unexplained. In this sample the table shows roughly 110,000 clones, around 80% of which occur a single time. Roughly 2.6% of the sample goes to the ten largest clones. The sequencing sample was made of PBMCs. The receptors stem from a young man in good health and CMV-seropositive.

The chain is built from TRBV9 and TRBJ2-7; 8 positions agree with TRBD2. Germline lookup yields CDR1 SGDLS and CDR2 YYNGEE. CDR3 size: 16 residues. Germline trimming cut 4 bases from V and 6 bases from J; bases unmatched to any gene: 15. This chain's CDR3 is CASSPRAGAPSGEQYF. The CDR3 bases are TGTGCCAGCAGCCCTAGAGCGGGGGCCCCATCGGGCGAGCAGTACTTC.

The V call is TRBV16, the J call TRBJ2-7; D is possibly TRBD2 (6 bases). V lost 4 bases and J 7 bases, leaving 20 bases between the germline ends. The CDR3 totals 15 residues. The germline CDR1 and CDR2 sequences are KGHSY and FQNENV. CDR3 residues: CASSRYLGGDGEQYF. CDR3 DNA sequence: TGTGCCAGCAGCCGCTACCTAGGAGGGGATGGGGAGCAGTACTTC.

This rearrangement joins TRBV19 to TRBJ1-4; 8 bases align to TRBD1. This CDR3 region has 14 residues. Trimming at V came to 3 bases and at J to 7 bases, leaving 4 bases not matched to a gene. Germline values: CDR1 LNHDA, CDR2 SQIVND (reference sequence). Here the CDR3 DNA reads TGTGCCAGTAGTATGACAGGGGAGGTTGAAAAACTGTTTTTT. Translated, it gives CASSMTGEVEKLFF. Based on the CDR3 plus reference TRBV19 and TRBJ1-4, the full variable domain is DGGITQSPKYLFRKEGQNVTLSCEQNLNHDAMYWYRQDPGQGLRLIYYSQIVNDFQKGDIAEGYSVSREKKESFPLTVTSAQKNPTAFYLCASSMTGEVEKLFFGSGTQLSVL.

Written as DNA, the CDR3 is TGTGCCAGCCCCAGAGGCACTGAAGCTTTCTTT. Residues: CASPRGTEAFF. V and J are TRBV19 and TRBJ1-1; D is uncertain. Germline loops: CDR1 LNHDA, CDR2 SQIVND (reference sequence). CDR3 length equals 11 residues. The V gene lost 9 bases and the J gene lost 4 bases, with 9 bases spanning the gap.

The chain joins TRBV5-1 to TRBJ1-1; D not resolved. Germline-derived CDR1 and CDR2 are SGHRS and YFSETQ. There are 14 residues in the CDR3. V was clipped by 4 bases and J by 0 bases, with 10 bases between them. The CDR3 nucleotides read TGCGCCAGCAGCGCTTTTACACTGAACACTGAAGCTTTCTTT. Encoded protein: CASSAFTLNTEAFF.

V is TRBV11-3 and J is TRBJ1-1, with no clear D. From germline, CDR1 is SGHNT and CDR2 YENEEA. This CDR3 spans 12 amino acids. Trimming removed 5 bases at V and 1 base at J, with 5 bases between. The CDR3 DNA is TGTGCCAGCAGCCGACAGAACACTGAAGCTTTCTTT. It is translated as CASSRQNTEAFF. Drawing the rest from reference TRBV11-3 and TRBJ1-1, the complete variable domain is EAGVVQSPRYKIIEKKQPVAFWCNPISGHNTLYWYLQNLGQGPELLIRYENEEAVDDSQLPKDRFSAERLKGVDSTLKIQPAELGDSAVYLCASSRQNTEAFFGQGTRLTVV.

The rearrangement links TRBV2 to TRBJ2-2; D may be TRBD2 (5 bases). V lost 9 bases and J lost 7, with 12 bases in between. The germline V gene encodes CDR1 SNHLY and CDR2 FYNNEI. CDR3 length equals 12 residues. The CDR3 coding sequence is TGTGCCAGTCTCGGACGGGGCGGGGAGCTGTTTTTT. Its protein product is CASLGRGGELFF.

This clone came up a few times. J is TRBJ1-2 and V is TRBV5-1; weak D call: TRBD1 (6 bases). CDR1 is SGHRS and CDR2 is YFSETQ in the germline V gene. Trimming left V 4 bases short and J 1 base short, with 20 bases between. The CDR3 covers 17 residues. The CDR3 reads CASSGLGQTGHNYGYTF. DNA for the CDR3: TGCGCCAGCAGCGGCTTAGGGCAGACAGGTCATAACTATGGCTACACCTTC.

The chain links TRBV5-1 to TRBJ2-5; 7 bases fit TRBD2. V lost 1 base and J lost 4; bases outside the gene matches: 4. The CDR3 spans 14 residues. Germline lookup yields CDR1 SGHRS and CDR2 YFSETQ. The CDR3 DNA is TGCGCCAGCAGCTTGCGCGGGGGAGGAGAGACCCAGTACTTC. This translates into CASSLRGGGETQYF.

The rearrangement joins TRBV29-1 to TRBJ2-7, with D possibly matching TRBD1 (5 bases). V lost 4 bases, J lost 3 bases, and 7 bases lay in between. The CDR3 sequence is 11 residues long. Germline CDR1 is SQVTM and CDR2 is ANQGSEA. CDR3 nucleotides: TGCAGCGTTGGACAGAACTACGAGCAGTACTTC. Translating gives CSVGQNYEQYF.

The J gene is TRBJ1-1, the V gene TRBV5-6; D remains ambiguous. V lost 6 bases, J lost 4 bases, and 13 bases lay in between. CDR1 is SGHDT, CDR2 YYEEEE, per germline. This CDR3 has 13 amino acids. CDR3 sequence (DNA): TGTGCCAGCACCCTGAGAGGTCCCACTGAAGCTTTCTTT. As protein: CASTLRGPTEAFF.

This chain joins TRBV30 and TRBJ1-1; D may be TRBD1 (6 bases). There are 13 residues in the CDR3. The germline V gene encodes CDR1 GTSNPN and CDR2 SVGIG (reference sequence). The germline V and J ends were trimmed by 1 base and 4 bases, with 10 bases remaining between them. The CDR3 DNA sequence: TGTGCCTGGAGTGGCGCAGGGGTCACTGAAGCTTTCTTT. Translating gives CAWSGAGVTEAFF.

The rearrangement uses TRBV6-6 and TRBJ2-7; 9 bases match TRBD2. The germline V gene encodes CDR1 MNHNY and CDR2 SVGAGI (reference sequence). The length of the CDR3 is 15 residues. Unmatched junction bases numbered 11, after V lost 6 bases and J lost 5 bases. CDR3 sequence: CASSPAAGGGDEQYF. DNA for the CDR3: TGTGCCAGCAGCCCGGCGGCGGGGGGGGGTGACGAGCAGTACTTC.

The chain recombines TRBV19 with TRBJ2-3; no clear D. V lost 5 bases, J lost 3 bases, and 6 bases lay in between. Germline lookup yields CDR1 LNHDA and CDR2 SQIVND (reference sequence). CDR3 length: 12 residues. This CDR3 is CASSPFTDTQYF. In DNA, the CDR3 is TGTGCCAGTAGTCCCTTTACAGATACGCAGTATTTT.

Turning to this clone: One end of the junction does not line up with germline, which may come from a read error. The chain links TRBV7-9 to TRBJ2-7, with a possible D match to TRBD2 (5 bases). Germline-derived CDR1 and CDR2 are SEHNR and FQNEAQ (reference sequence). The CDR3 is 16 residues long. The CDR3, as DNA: TGTTCCAGCAGCTCCACGCGGGCCCGGGCGCCTTACGAGCAGTACTTC. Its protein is CSSSSTRARAPYEQYF.

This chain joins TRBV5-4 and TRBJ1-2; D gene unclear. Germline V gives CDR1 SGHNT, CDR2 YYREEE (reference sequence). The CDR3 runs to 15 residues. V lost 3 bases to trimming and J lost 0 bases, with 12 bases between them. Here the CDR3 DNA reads TGTGCCAGCAGCTCCGGGTCCCAAGCTAACTATGGCTACACCTTC. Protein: CASSSGSQANYGYTF.

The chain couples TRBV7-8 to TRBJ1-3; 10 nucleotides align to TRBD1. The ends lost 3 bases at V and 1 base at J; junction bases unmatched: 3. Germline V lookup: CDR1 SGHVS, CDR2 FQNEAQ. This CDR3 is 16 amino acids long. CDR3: CASSFRQGASGNTIYF. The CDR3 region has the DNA TGTGCCAGCAGCTTTAGACAGGGGGCGTCTGGAAACACCATATATTTT.

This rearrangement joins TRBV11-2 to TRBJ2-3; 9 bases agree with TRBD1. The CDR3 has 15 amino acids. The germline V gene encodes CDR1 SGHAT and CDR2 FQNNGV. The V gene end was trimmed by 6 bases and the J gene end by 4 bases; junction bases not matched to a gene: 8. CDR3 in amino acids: CASRSGTGYSDTQYF. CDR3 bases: TGTGCCAGCAGATCAGGGACAGGGTACTCAGATACGCAGTATTTT.

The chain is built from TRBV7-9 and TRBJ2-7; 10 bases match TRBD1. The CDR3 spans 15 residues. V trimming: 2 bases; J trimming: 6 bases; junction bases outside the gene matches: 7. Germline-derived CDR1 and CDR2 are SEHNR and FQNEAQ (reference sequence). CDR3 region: CASSLLGTGDTEQYF. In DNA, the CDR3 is TGTGCCAGCAGCTTATTAGGGACAGGGGATACCGAGCAGTACTTC.

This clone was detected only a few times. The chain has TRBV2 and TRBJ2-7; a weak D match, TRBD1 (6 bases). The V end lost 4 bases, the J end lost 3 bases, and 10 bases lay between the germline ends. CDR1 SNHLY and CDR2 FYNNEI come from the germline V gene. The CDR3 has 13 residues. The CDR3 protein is CASSGGGFYEQYF. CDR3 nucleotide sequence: TGTGCCAGCAGTGGAGGGGGTTTCTACGAGCAGTACTTC.

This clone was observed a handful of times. The CDR3 DNA reads as TGTGCCATCAGTGAGTGGGACAGGGGCTACGAGCAGTACTTC. It translates to CAISEWDRGYEQYF. The V gene is TRBV10-3, the J gene TRBJ2-7, with TRBD1 identical over 10 bases. CDR1 ENHRY and CDR2 SYGVKD come from the germline V gene. V lost 1 base and J lost 3; bases outside the gene matches: 0. The CDR3 is made up of 14 amino acids.

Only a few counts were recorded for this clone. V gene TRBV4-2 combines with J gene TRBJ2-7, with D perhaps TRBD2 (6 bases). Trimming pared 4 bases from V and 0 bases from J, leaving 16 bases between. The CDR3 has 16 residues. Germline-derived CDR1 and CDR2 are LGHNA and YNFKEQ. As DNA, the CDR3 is TGTGCCAGCAGCCCCAATGGAGGGGACTCCTCCTACGAGCAGTACTTC. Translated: CASSPNGGDSSYEQYF.